This is a list of T cell receptor beta chains from one sample in a study of control samples from healthy donors and cancer patients. Sequenced by immunoSEQ multiplex PCR; TCRdb stores in-frame clones only, minus some. This sample contains fewer than 200,000 clones. The sequenced sample was blood. Receptor source: a woman in her 30s in good health. Each CDR3 is given with its conserved first and last residue. Each record gives: D gene, J gene, V gene, CDR3 DNA, CDR3 protein. The D gene is left open where the match is weak.

NA	TRBJ1-5	TRBV28	TGTGCCAGCAGAGTCCCTAAACAAACTCTCCGGAGCAATCAGCCCCAGCATTTT	CASRVPKQTLRSNQPQHF
TRBD1	TRBJ2-3	TRBV4-1	TGCGCCAGCAGCCAGAAGACAGGGGTAGATACGCAGTATTTT	CASSQKTGVDTQYF
NA	TRBJ2-1	TRBV6-6	TGTGCCAGCAGTTACACCGATTACAATGAGCAGTTCTTC	CASSYTDYNEQFF
NA	TRBJ1-3	TRBV9	TGTGCCAGCAGCGCACAGGGTGCTGGAAACACCATATATTTT	CASSAQGAGNTIYF
NA	TRBJ1-2	TRBV11-2	TGTGCCAGCAGCGTCGGGCCTAACTATGGCTACACCTTC	CASSVGPNYGYTF
TRBD1	TRBJ1-2	TRBV9	TGTGCCAGCAGCGTAGAAGGTGGGACAGGTGGCTACACCTTC	CASSVEGGTGGYTF
TRBD1	TRBJ1-1	TRBV7-2	TGTGCCAGCAGCTACCTCGACAGGGCTGCTATGAACACTGAAGCTTTCTTT	CASSYLDRAAMNTEAFF
TRBD1	TRBJ1-1	TRBV5-5	TGTGCCAGCATCGACAGGGTAGAAGCTTTCTTT	CASIDRVEAFF
NA	TRBJ1-4	TRBV4-1	TGCGCCAGCAGCCAAGATAACAGGGTGGCGGCAACTAATGAAAAACTGTTTTTT	CASSQDNRVAATNEKLFF
TRBD2	TRBJ2-7	TRBV29-1	TGCAGCGTTGTCGGGGGGGTCAACTACGAGCAGTACTTC	CSVVGGVNYEQYF
NA	TRBJ1-2	TRBV19	TGTGCCAGTAGTATAAAGCAGCTTATGTATGGCTACACCTTC	CASSIKQLMYGYTF
TRBD1	TRBJ1-2	TRBV30	TGTGCCTGGAGTGCGGAGACAGGGGGCCCCTATGGCTACACCTTC	CAWSAETGGPYGYTF
NA	TRBJ2-7	TRBV19	TGTGCCAGTAGTGACGGACCCTCCTACGAGCAGTACTTC	CASSDGPSYEQYF
TRBD1	TRBJ1-2	TRBV5-1	TGCGCCAGCAGCTCCGGGACAGGGTCATCCGCCTATGGCTACACCTTC	CASSSGTGSSAYGYTF
TRBD2	TRBJ2-1	TRBV18	TGTGCCAGCTCCGGGAGGGAGACGGATGAGCAGTTCTTC	CASSGRETDEQFF
TRBD1	TRBJ2-3	TRBV7-9	TGTGCCAGCAGCTTATCACAGGGGGGTATCACAGATACGCAGTATTTT	CASSLSQGGITDTQYF
NA	TRBJ1-5	TRBV28	TGTGCCAGCGGGGATTATAGCAATCAGCCCCAGCATTTT	CASGDYSNQPQHF
NA	TRBJ1-3	TRBV14	TGTGCCAGCAGCCGGACACTCTCTGGAAACACCATATATTTT	CASSRTLSGNTIYF
TRBD1	TRBJ2-7	TRBV28	TGTGCCAGCAGTTACCCCGGGACAGGGGACTACGAGCAGTACTTC	CASSYPGTGDYEQYF
NA	TRBJ1-2	TRBV9	TGTGCCAGCTACTCGGTTCTCTATGGCTACACCTTC	CASYSVLYGYTF
NA	TRBJ2-3	TRBV6-2/TRBV6-3	TGTGCCAGCAGTTTTTCTCCTCTATCGAGGGATACGCAGTATTTT	CASSFSPLSRDTQYF
NA	TRBJ1-6	TRBV6-6	TGTGCCAGCAAATTTACAGGGAGTAATTCACCCCTCCACTTT	CASKFTGSNSPLHF
TRBD1	TRBJ1-2	TRBV28	TGTGCCAGCAGTTCCCTCAGGGCCGACAGGGGATACTATGGCTACACCTTC	CASSSLRADRGYYGYTF
TRBD1	TRBJ1-5	TRBV19	TGTGCCAGTAGTAAGGGACAGGGACAGGGAAATCAGCCCCAGCATTTT	CASSKGQGQGNQPQHF
NA	TRBJ1-5	TRBV28	TGTGCCAGCAGTTTATATCGGGCTGGACTGGGTCAGCCCCAGCATTTT	CASSLYRAGLGQPQHF
NA	TRBJ1-1	TRBV27	TGTGCCAGCGCTACCCTGACAGTGAACACTGAAGCTTTCTTT	CASATLTVNTEAFF
NA	TRBJ2-7	TRBV2	TGTGCCAGCACCCACAGGGTCTCCTCCTACGAGCAGTACTTC	CASTHRVSSYEQYF
TRBD1	TRBJ1-1	TRBV5-1	TGCGCCAGCAGCTTGGCCAGGGGGGGCACTGAAGCTTTCTTT	CASSLARGGTEAFF
NA	TRBJ1-1	TRBV12-5	TGTGCTAGTGGTTTTCGAGTCATAGGAATCGAAGCTTTCTTT	CASGFRVIGIEAFF
NA	TRBJ1-5	TRBV2	TGTGCCAGCAGTGAAGGCGGGCCCCAGCATTTT	CASSEGGPQHF
NA	TRBJ1-1	TRBV25-1	TGTGCCAGCAGTGGCCTCCCGACAGAAAACATGAACACTGAAGCTTTCTTT	CASSGLPTENMNTEAFF
NA	TRBJ2-5	TRBV3-1/TRBV3-2	TGTGCCAGCAGCCAAGCTTATTACAACGAACTTAAAGAGACCCAGTACTTC	CASSQAYYNELKETQYF
TRBD2	TRBJ2-1	TRBV7-2	TGTGCCAGCAGCTCCTCTAGCGGGGCGACCTACAATGAGCAGTTCTTC	CASSSSSGATYNEQFF
NA	TRBJ1-1	TRBV28	TGTGCCAGCAGTTTGAGGACGGGCAAGAACACTGAAGCTTTCTTT	CASSLRTGKNTEAFF
NA	TRBJ1-3	TRBV10-3	TGTGCCATCAGTGAGTCGAACCGGTCGGGAAACACCATATATTTT	CAISESNRSGNTIYF
NA	TRBJ1-3	TRBV9	TGTGCCAGCAGCGTAGCACAAGGGCTAGGAAACACCATATATTTT	CASSVAQGLGNTIYF
TRBD1	TRBJ2-7	TRBV6-5	TGTGCCAGCAGTTTGTTTGGGACAGGGTGGTCCTACGAGCAGTACTTC	CASSLFGTGWSYEQYF
TRBD1	TRBJ2-1	TRBV19	TGTGCCAGTACTCCTCCGAAGTGGACAGGACACAATGAGCAGTTCTTC	CASTPPKWTGHNEQFF
NA	TRBJ1-2	TRBV27	TGTGCCAGCAGTTCCCTTTTCAGCGGGACTAACTATGGCTACACCTTC	CASSSLFSGTNYGYTF
NA	TRBJ1-2	TRBV28	TGTGCCAGCAGTGAATACGGCGGCTACACCTTC	CASSEYGGYTF
NA	TRBJ1-6	TRBV4-1	TGCGCCAGCAGCCAAGGGGCGGATTATAATTCACCCCTCCACTTT	CASSQGADYNSPLHF
NA	TRBJ1-6	TRBV20-1	TGCAGTGCATGTGATAATTCACCCCTCCACTTT	CSACDNSPLHF
TRBD2	TRBJ2-1	TRBV10-1	TGCGCCAGCAGTGAGTCGCTAGCGGGGGGGCTGAATGAGCAGTTCTTC	CASSESLAGGLNEQFF
TRBD1	TRBJ2-1	TRBV4-3	TGCGCCAGCAGCCAAGATACAGGGGGAAATACGGGCAATCAGCAGTTCTTC	CASSQDTGGNTGNQQFF
NA	TRBJ2-2	TRBV28	TGTGCCAGCAGTCCAGGCGGAATGAACACCGGGGAGCTGTTTTTT	CASSPGGMNTGELFF
TRBD1	TRBJ1-1	TRBV9	TGTGCCAGCAGCGTAGACAGGGGAAACACTGAAGCTTTCTTT	CASSVDRGNTEAFF
NA	TRBJ1-6	TRBV2	TGTGCCAGCAGTGAAAGGTGGGATTCACCCCTCCACTTT	CASSERWDSPLHF
NA	TRBJ1-5	TRBV5-1	TGCGCCAGCAGCTTGGACTGGGGCGATCAGCCCCAGCATTTT	CASSLDWGDQPQHF
NA	TRBJ1-5	TRBV5-1	TGCGCCAGCAGTTCCCTCGGACGGGCCGATCAGCCCCAGCATTTT	CASSSLGRADQPQHF